This T cell receptor (beta chain) was obtained from a study of blood T cell repertoires in COVID-19. The length of the CDR3 is 13 residues. Clones were read by immunoSEQ multiplex PCR, and TCRdb kept only the in-frame ones, dropping some. The sample has 60,000 to 70,000 clones, approximately 79% seen once. This TCR derives from a woman in her sixties or seventies with acute or convalescent COVID-19. The chain joins TRBV21-1 to TRBJ1-1. TRBV21-1 is a known pseudogene. Sequences were obtained from peripheral blood. The CDR3 coding sequence is TGTGCCAGCAGTACCACTGTACACACTGAAGCTTTCTTT. It specifies CASSTTVHTEAFF.